These 27 T cell receptor beta chains were all obtained from the same sample, sequenced in a study of blood T cell repertoires in COVID-19. Generated by immunoSEQ multiplex PCR, the TCRdb table keeps only in-frame clones and is missing some. The repertoire holds about 220,000 clones, approximately 84% seen once, with 1.5% to 2% in the top ten. The specimen sequenced was peripheral blood. The origin of the receptors is a middle-aged man with active or convalescent COVID-19.

The gene calls are TRBV15 and TRBJ1-3; D remains ambiguous. This CDR3 is 12 amino acids long. Germline assignment: CDR1 LNHNV and CDR2 YYDKDF (reference sequence). The V and J ends lost 0 bases and 5 bases respectively, with 2 bases between them. The CDR3 DNA follows: TGTGCCACCAGCAGAGATAGAAACACCATATATTTT. It specifies CATSRDRNTIYF.

The chain links TRBV5-4 to TRBJ2-5; D perhaps matches TRBD1 (6 bases). The CDR3 has 16 amino acids. V was shortened by 3 bases and J by 5 bases, with 20 bases between the two germline ends. Germline V gene lookup returns CDR1 SGHNT and CDR2 YYREEE (reference sequence). The CDR3 reads CASSSRDIPSTETQYF. The CDR3 nucleotides read TGTGCCAGCAGCTCCCGGGACATTCCTTCTACGGAGACCCAGTACTTC.

The chain employs TRBV7-9 and TRBJ2-7, with TRBD1 matching over 8 bases. With 0 bases clipped from V and 5 bases from J, the junction kept 3 bases outside the gene matches. CDR1 SEHNR and CDR2 FQNEAQ come from the germline V gene (reference sequence). The CDR3 spans 14 residues. CDR3 sequence (DNA): TGTGCCAGCAGCTTAGCGACAGGGGTCCACGAGCAGTACTTC. It yields the protein CASSLATGVHEQYF. The complete variable domain, with remaining parts taken from reference TRBV7-9 and TRBJ2-7, reads DTGVSQNPRHKITKRGQNVTFRCDPISEHNRLYWYRQTLGQGPEFLTYFQNEAQLEKSRLLSDRFSAERPKGSFSTLEIQRTEQGDSAMYLCASSLATGVHEQYFGPGTRLTVT.

V gene TRBV28 combines with J gene TRBJ1-2; D might be TRBD1 (6 bases). The CDR3 spans 16 residues. Germline assignment: CDR1 MDHEN and CDR2 SYDVKM. Deletions cut 1 base from V and 4 bases from J, with 16 bases between. The CDR3 here is CASSLFLEGRGYGYTF. For the CDR3, the DNA is TGTGCCAGCAGTTTATTTCTTGAAGGCAGGGGCTATGGCTACACCTTC.

J is TRBJ1-6 and V is TRBV5-5; D is undetermined. This CDR3 comprises 15 residues. Trimming stripped 0 bases from V and 1 base from J, with 5 bases between. Germline assignment: CDR1 SGHKS and CDR2 YYEKEE (reference sequence). CDR3 sequence: CASSLGGSYNSPLHF. The CDR3 nucleotides read TGTGCCAGCAGCTTGGGAGGGTCCTATAATTCACCCCTCCACTTT.

The V call is TRBV5-1, the J call TRBJ1-2; 7 nucleotides match TRBD1. The V gene end was trimmed by 4 bases and the J gene end by 4 bases; junction bases not matched to a gene: 7. The CDR3 length is 14 residues. The V gene's germline CDR1 is SGHRS and CDR2 YFSETQ. This chain's CDR3 is CASSPDRVAYGYTF. The CDR3 DNA is TGCGCCAGCAGCCCCGACAGGGTTGCCTATGGCTACACCTTC.

This chain connects TRBV5-4 to TRBJ2-5; 9 bases align to TRBD1. This CDR3 comprises 14 residues. The germline gives CDR1 SGHNT, CDR2 YYREEE (reference sequence). With 4 bases clipped from V and 5 bases from J, the junction kept 6 bases outside the gene matches. The CDR3 sequence: CASSVDRGGETQYF. The CDR3 coding sequence is TGTGCCAGCAGCGTGGACAGGGGAGGCGAGACCCAGTACTTC.

This clone was seen a single time. CDR3 sequence reads: CASSDGTAYGYTF. In DNA, the CDR3 is TGTGCCAGCAGCGACGGGACAGCCTATGGCTACACCTTC. This chain connects TRBV3-1 (or the pseudogene TRBV3-2) to TRBJ1-2, with 7 positions matching TRBD1. Germline CDR1 LGHDT, CDR2 YNNKEL (reference sequence). With V trimmed by 5 bases and J by 4 bases, 4 bases remained unmatched. The CDR3 contains 13 residues.

The rearrangement joins TRBV3-1 (or the pseudogene TRBV3-2) to TRBJ2-5; D is uncertain. The V gene lost 4 bases and the J gene lost 1 base, with 16 bases spanning the gap. Germline-derived CDR1 and CDR2 are LGHDT and YNNKEL (reference sequence). The CDR3 is made up of 16 amino acids. The CDR3 coding sequence is TGTGCCAGCAGCCCTCGGTCCACCAACGTCCAAGAGACCCAGTACTTC. Encoded protein: CASSPRSTNVQETQYF.

The genes are TRBV19 and TRBJ2-7, with D possibly TRBD2 on 5 matching bases. There are 13 residues in the CDR3. The germline V and J ends were trimmed by 3 bases and 2 bases, with 8 bases remaining between them. The germline CDR1 and CDR2 sequences are LNHDA and SQIVND (reference sequence). The CDR3 DNA reads as TGTGCCAGTAGTATCGGGAAACCCTACGAGCAGTACTTC. Encoded protein: CASSIGKPYEQYF.

The chain recombines TRBV10-3 with TRBJ1-3, with TRBD1 as a possible D gene (5 bases). Germline V gene data show CDR1 as ENHRY and CDR2 as SYGVKD. V gave up 6 bases and J gave up 4 bases, with 7 bases separating them. The CDR3 spans 12 residues. The CDR3 nucleotides read TGTGCCATCAGCAGGGAAGGAAACACCATATATTTT. Encoded protein: CAISREGNTIYF.

The chain carries TRBV14 and TRBJ1-2; 7 nucleotides match TRBD1. The CDR3 is made up of 14 amino acids. With V trimmed by 3 bases and J by 3 bases, 4 bases remained unmatched. The germline CDR1 and CDR2 sequences are SGHDN and FVKESK. Here the CDR3 DNA reads TGTGCCAGCAGCCACTCCGGGACAGACTATGGCTACACCTTC. It yields the protein CASSHSGTDYGYTF.

V usage is TRBV9 and J usage is TRBJ1-1; the D gene is possibly TRBD1 (5 bases). The germline CDR1 and CDR2 sequences are SGDLS and YYNGEE. The CDR3 contains 12 residues. The CDR3 DNA is TGTGCTACGGGCAGGGATGGCACTGAAGCTTTCTTT. Translating it yields CATGRDGTEAFF.

This clone showed up just once. The chain links TRBV5-5 to TRBJ1-2; D not certain. Germline values: CDR1 SGHKS, CDR2 YYEKEE (reference sequence). This CDR3 is built from 16 residues. V was shortened by 3 bases and J by 2 bases, with 17 bases between the two germline ends. CDR3 sequence: CASSSTPDSGNYGYTF. DNA for the CDR3: TGTGCCAGCAGCTCCACTCCGGATAGCGGAAACTATGGCTACACCTTC.

The chain combines TRBV28 with TRBJ1-2; possible D gene TRBD1, 6 bases. The V gene's germline CDR1 is MDHEN and CDR2 SYDVKM. There are 17 residues in the CDR3. V was clipped by 6 bases and J by 0 bases, with 20 bases between them. This CDR3 is CASSPVGAALTNYGYTF. In DNA form, the CDR3 reads TGTGCCAGCAGCCCCGTGGGGGCAGCCCTCACTAACTATGGCTACACCTTC.

The rearrangement uses TRBV9 and TRBJ2-7; possible D gene TRBD1, 6 bases. Trimming left V 10 bases short and J 2 bases short, with 13 bases between. The CDR3 is 12 residues long. Germline V lookup: CDR1 SGDLS, CDR2 YYNGEE. In DNA form, the CDR3 reads TGTGCCTCCGGGACACACACCTACGAGCAGTACTTC. Protein: CASGTHTYEQYF. Together with reference TRBV9 and TRBJ2-7, the CDR3 gives the full variable domain: DSGVTQTPKHLITATGQRVTLRCSPRSGDLSVYWYQQSLDQGLQFLIQYYNGEERAKGNILERFSAQQFPDLHSELNLSSLELGDSALYFCASGTHTYEQYFGPGTRLTVT.

Only a few counts were recorded for this clone. The rearrangement joins TRBV5-4 to TRBJ1-2; D possibly corresponds to TRBD1 (5 bases). CDR3 size: 13 residues. Trimming pared 2 bases from V and 1 base from J, leaving 6 bases between. Germline CDR1 reads SGHNT; CDR2 reads YYREEE (reference sequence). This CDR3 is CASSLDSNYGYTF. CDR3 bases: TGTGCCAGCAGCTTAGACAGTAACTATGGCTACACCTTC.

This clone was counted between two and nine times. V and J are TRBV3-1 (or the pseudogene TRBV3-2) and TRBJ1-5; the D gene is possibly TRBD1 (5 bases). The CDR3 loop spans 14 amino acids. The V gene's germline CDR1 is LGHDT and CDR2 YNNKEL (reference sequence). The V end was cut by 2 bases, the J end by 4 bases, with 9 bases between. CDR3 loop: CASSQNGGNQPQHF. The DNA for the CDR3 is TGTGCCAGCAGCCAAAACGGGGGGAATCAGCCCCAGCATTTT.

The rearrangement links TRBV30 to TRBJ1-1; no reliable D call. The germline V gene has CDR1 GTSNPN and CDR2 SVGIG (reference sequence). Deletions cut 5 bases from V and 8 bases from J, with 12 bases between. The CDR3 has 11 residues. CDR3 amino acids: CAWQASLEAFF. CDR3 DNA sequence: TGTGCCTGGCAGGCTTCATTAGAAGCTTTCTTT.

This chain links TRBV9 with TRBJ2-3, with D possibly TRBD2 on 5 matching bases. Germline assignment: CDR1 SGDLS and CDR2 YYNGEE. This CDR3 is built from 15 residues. Trimming took 3 bases from V and 6 from J, leaving 17 bases between them. In nucleotides, the CDR3 is TGTGCCAGCAGCGAGACGGCCTCGGGGTGGGATACGCAGTATTTT. Translation gives CASSETASGWDTQYF.

This chain joins TRBV2 and TRBJ1-1; D is undetermined. Trimming took off 4 bases at V and 1 base at J, with 13 bases between the two ends. CDR3 size: 15 residues. Germline CDR1 and CDR2: SNHLY and FYNNEI. This chain's CDR3 is CASSVGRVTNTEAFF. The CDR3 nucleotides are TGTGCCAGCAGTGTTGGCCGGGTAACGAACACTGAAGCTTTCTTT.

The CDR3 spells CASSPGWGGYNEQFF. CDR3 bases: TGTGCCAGCAGCCCCGGGTGGGGGGGGTACAATGAGCAGTTCTTC. J is TRBJ2-1 and V is TRBV11-2; TRBD2 matches 7 bases. This CDR3 is 15 amino acids long. Unmatched junction bases numbered 8, after V lost 5 bases and J lost 4 bases. In germline, CDR1 is SGHAT, CDR2 FQNNGV. Based on the CDR3 plus reference TRBV11-2 and TRBJ2-1, the full variable domain is EAGVAQSPRYKIIEKRQSVAFWCNPISGHATLYWYQQILGQGPKLLIQFQNNGVVDDSQLPKDRFSAERLKGVDSTLKIQPAKLEDSAVYLCASSPGWGGYNEQFFGPGTRLTVL.

A word on this clone: Relative to the germline gene, one junction end is altered; a read error may explain this. This sequence joins TRBV14 and TRBJ1-2, with a possible D match to TRBD1 (6 bases). Per the germline V gene, CDR1 is SGHDN and CDR2 is FVKESK. This CDR3 has 13 residues. CDR3 nucleotide sequence: TGTGCCAGCGGCCAGACAGGCATCTATGGCTACACCTTC. It yields the protein CASGQTGIYGYTF. Variable domain in full (rest from reference TRBV14 and TRBJ1-2): EAGVTQFPSHSVIEKGQTVTLRCDPISGHDNLYWYRRVMGKEIKFLLHFVKESKQDESGMPNNRFLAERTGGTYSTLKVQPAELEDSGVYFCASGQTGIYGYTFGSGTRLTVV.

V and J are TRBV28 and TRBJ1-4; D is ambiguous. Per the germline V gene, CDR1 is MDHEN and CDR2 is SYDVKM. The V and J ends lost 6 bases and 8 bases respectively, with 16 bases between them. The CDR3 has 14 residues. The DNA of the CDR3 is TGTGCCAGCAGCCCCCTCCGGGAGGGAGAAAAACTGTTTTTT. Amino acid sequence: CASSPLREGEKLFF.

This chain uses TRBV5-1 with TRBJ1-3; perhaps TRBD1 as D (6 bases). CDR3 size: 16 residues. Germline V CDR1 and CDR2: SGHRS, YFSETQ. The V gene lost 0 bases and the J gene lost 0 bases, with 10 bases spanning the gap. For the CDR3, the DNA is TGCGCCAGCAGCTTGGCCCAGGGGAGCTCTGGAAACACCATATATTTT. Its protein is CASSLAQGSSGNTIYF. The full variable domain, in which reference TRBV5-1 and TRBJ1-3 provide the parts outside the CDR3, is KAGVTQTPRYLIKTRGQQVTLSCSPISGHRSVSWYQQTPGQGLQFLFEYFSETQRNKGNFPGRFSGRQFSNSRSEMNVSTLELGDSALYLCASSLAQGSSGNTIYFGEGSWLTVV.

This chain uses TRBV29-1 with TRBJ2-3; a weak D match, TRBD2 (5 bases). The V and J ends lost 7 bases and 6 bases respectively, with 20 bases between them. This CDR3 has 14 residues. CDR1 is SQVTM and CDR2 is ANQGSEA in the germline V gene. The CDR3 spells CSARVEGDTDTQYF. The CDR3 region has the DNA TGCAGCGCCCGGGTAGAGGGAGACACGGATACGCAGTATTTT.

The CDR3 nucleotides read TGTGCCAGCAGTGACGGACAGCCCGCCACCTATAATTCACCCCTCCACTTT. Encoded protein: CASSDGQPATYNSPLHF. The chain recombines TRBV2 with TRBJ1-6, with D maybe TRBD1 (6 bases). With 3 bases removed from V and 2 bases from J, the gap between germline ends came to 14 bases. The CDR3 covers 17 residues. The germline V gene has CDR1 SNHLY and CDR2 FYNNEI.